Each of the 10 T cell receptor beta chains below was sequenced from the same sample in a study of OX40 agonist ivuxolimab in advanced cancers. Sequenced by immunoSEQ multiplex PCR; TCRdb stores in-frame clones only, minus some. The table has 35,000 to 50,000 clones, 70% to 90% seen once; the top ten hold around 30%. The sample was CD4+ or CD8+ T cells sorted from blood, taken in a trial of the OX40 agonist ivuxolimab. These receptors came from an adult with an advanced solid tumor such as melanoma, head and neck, liver or kidney cancer.

The chain employs TRBV30 and TRBJ2-1; 11 positions match TRBD1. The CDR3 sequence is 16 residues long. The germline CDR1 and CDR2 sequences are GTSNPN and SVGIG (reference sequence). V gave up 6 bases and J gave up 1 base; unmatched junction bases: 8. CDR3 nucleotides: TGTGCCTGTCCGAGAAGGGACAGGGGGTCCTACAATGAGCAGTTCTTC. This gives the protein CACPRRDRGSYNEQFF.

This chain joins TRBV7-9 and TRBJ2-1; TRBD1 might be the D (7 bases). Germline CDR1 reads SEHNR; CDR2 reads FQNEAQ (reference sequence). The CDR3 is made up of 13 amino acids. V was clipped by 3 bases and J by 9 bases, with 12 bases between them. CDR3 residues: CASSLIQGGEQFF. The CDR3 nucleotides are TGTGCCAGCAGCTTGATTCAGGGGGGTGAGCAGTTCTTC.

CDR3 DNA: TGTGCCAGCAGCCTCCCTCGAGGGGCAGATACGCAGTATTTT. It codes for CASSLPRGADTQYF. The V call is TRBV6-5, the J call TRBJ2-3; D may match TRBD1 or TRBD2 (5 bases each). Trimming left V 6 bases short and J 4 bases short, with 14 bases between. The CDR3 is made up of 14 amino acids. Germline V CDR1 and CDR2: MNHEY, SVGAGI.

The J gene is TRBJ2-1, the V gene TRBV11-2; D may be TRBD1 or TRBD2 (6 bases each). Germline V gene sequence: CDR1 SGHAT, CDR2 FQNNGV. The CDR3 consists of 16 residues. V gave up 4 bases and J gave up 4 bases, with 17 bases separating them. CDR3 nucleotides: TGTGCCAGCAGCTCCTTCCTGGGGGGCTCGTACAATGAGCAGTTCTTC. It encodes CASSSFLGGSYNEQFF.

The chain carries TRBV6-1 and TRBJ2-5; no definite D call. Germline assignment: CDR1 MNHNS and CDR2 SASEGT. This CDR3 has 14 amino acids. The V end was cut by 3 bases, the J end by 2 bases, with 10 bases between. The CDR3 loop is CASSDGPRQETQYF. The CDR3, as DNA: TGTGCCAGCAGTGATGGTCCCCGACAAGAGACCCAGTACTTC.

This sequence joins TRBV27 and TRBJ2-5; TRBD1 might be the D (6 bases). Looked up from germline, CDR1 is MNHEY and CDR2 is SMNVEV (reference sequence). CDR3 length equals 14 residues. V lost 6 bases and J 11 bases, leaving 22 bases between the germline ends. This chain's CDR3 is CASSESGVSGEQYF. The CDR3, as DNA: TGTGCCAGCAGCGAATCAGGGGTATCAGGAGAGCAGTACTTC.

This clone was recorded once. This sequence joins TRBV6-1 and TRBJ1-2; no clear D gene. This CDR3 contains 11 residues. The V end was cut by 8 bases, the J end by 3 bases, with 7 bases between. Germline CDR1 MNHNS, CDR2 SASEGT. The CDR3 coding sequence is TGTGCCAGCCAGTGGGACTATGGCTACACCTTC. Translation gives CASQWDYGYTF.

The chain couples TRBV28 to TRBJ2-5; possibly TRBD1 for D (6 bases). The CDR3 length is 15 residues. V shed 2 bases and J shed 2 bases, with 12 bases lying between them. Germline V lookup: CDR1 MDHEN, CDR2 SYDVKM. The CDR3 reads CASSLDQGPQETQYF. In DNA, the CDR3 is TGTGCCAGCAGTTTAGATCAGGGGCCTCAAGAGACCCAGTACTTC.

This clone came up a few times. The V and J genes are TRBV14 and TRBJ2-7, with unresolved D. Germline CDR1 SGHDN, CDR2 FVKESK. The germline V and J ends were trimmed by 3 bases and 2 bases, with 2 bases remaining between them. The CDR3 consists of 11 residues. The CDR3 here is CASSHTYEQYF. The DNA for the CDR3 is TGTGCCAGCAGCCACACCTACGAGCAGTACTTC.

This clone showed up just once. The V and J genes are TRBV7-9 and TRBJ1-2, with a tentative D call TRBD1 (6 bases). Germline CDR1 and CDR2: SEHNR and FQNEAQ (reference sequence). The ends were cut back, 0 bases at V and 6 bases at J, with 14 bases in the middle. The CDR3 totals 15 residues. In nucleotides, the CDR3 is TGTGCCAGCAGCTTAGCCCAGACAGGAATGCATGGCTACACCTTC. This codes for CASSLAQTGMHGYTF.